This T cell receptor beta chain comes out of a study of blood T cell repertoires in COVID-19. Assay used: immunoSEQ multiplex PCR; TCRdb lists only in-frame clones, some missing. In the table there are 350,000 to 450,000 clones, about 88% of which are singletons. The junction had 7 bases not matched to a gene; V was cut back by 1 base and J by 6 bases. Germline assignment: CDR1 LGHDT and CDR2 YNNKEL (reference sequence). This CDR3 spans 15 amino acids. Sequenced input: peripheral blood. The chain joins TRBV3-1 (or the pseudogene TRBV3-2) to TRBJ2-3, with TRBD2 matching over 7 bases. The receptor comes from a woman aged 40-49 years with COVID-19, enrolled during active disease. The CDR3 reads CASSQGTRGRDTQYF. For the CDR3, the DNA is TGTGCCAGCAGCCAAGGGACTAGGGGCCGGGATACGCAGTATTTT.